The clone carrying this TCR beta chain was seen ten or more times. An end of the junction differs from the germline gene, which may be a read error. The data were obtained in a study of T cells in Graves' hyperthyroidism and ophthalmopathy. The CDR3 loop spans 13 amino acids. Germline V gene lookup returns CDR1 SGHTA and CDR2 FQGNSA. It was RNA transcripts that yielded the amplified TCR beta CDR3 regions. With the HTBI primer set, the TCR CDR3 went through a first round of RT-PCR. TCRdb reprocessed the multiplex PCR reads with MiXCR, giving one entry per CDR3 protein. The sample includes roughly 710,000 distinct CDR3 sequences, about a third seen only once; the top ten take around 30%.

The V and J genes are TRBV7-2 and TRBJ2-7, with no clear D. Sequencing was done on a sample of blood. The clonotype was recovered from a woman in her 40s with Graves' hyperthyroidism. The CDR3 bases are TGTGCCAGCAGCTTAGCTCTTAAAGCCGGGCCCCACTTC. It translates to CASSLALKAGPHF.